A selection of T cell receptor beta chains follows, all from one sample in a study of blood T cell repertoires in COVID-19. The assay was immunoSEQ multiplex PCR, and TCRdb's table has in-frame clones only and misses some. The table shows around 400,000 clones, with 80% to 90% occurring only once. Sequencing was done on a sample of peripheral blood. The receptor set was obtained from a woman aged 30 to 39 with COVID-19, enrolled during active disease. Each CDR3 is given with its conserved first and last residue. A D gene is named only where the DNA matches it firmly. Clone size is stated in some rows and not others, as once, few, many or a class when expanded.

d_gene	v_gene	j_gene	abundance	CDR3aa	CDR3nt
TRBD2	TRBV24-1	TRBJ2-3	.	CATSDSWLAGRTDTQYF	TGTGCCACCAGTGATTCTTGGCTAGCGGGACGCACAGATACGCAGTATTTT
.	TRBV11-3	TRBJ2-5	.	CASSSTRGETQYF	TGTGCCAGCAGTTCCACACGGGGGGAGACCCAGTACTTC
.	TRBV6-5	TRBJ2-1	few	CASSQTDNEQFF	TGTGCCAGCAGTCAGACAGACAATGAGCAGTTCTTC
.	TRBV19	TRBJ1-1	once	CASSMRAVRTEAFF	TGTGCCAGTAGTATGAGGGCGGTAAGAACTGAAGCTTTCTTT
.	TRBV10-1	TRBJ2-5	.	CASSGGGPQETQYF	TGCGCCAGCTCAGGAGGCGGACCACAAGAGACCCAGTACTTC
TRBD1	TRBV5-1	TRBJ2-7	.	CASSLDRGQAEQYF	TGCGCCAGCAGCTTAGACAGGGGGCAGGCCGAGCAGTACTTC
.	TRBV6-5	TRBJ2-7	.	CASNPNGLLLNEQYF	TGTGCCAGCAACCCAAACGGACTGCTCTTGAACGAGCAGTACTTC
.	TRBV4-1	TRBJ2-7	.	CASSQTPGDSSYEQYF	TGCGCCAGCAGCCAGACCCCGGGGGACAGCTCCTACGAGCAGTACTTC
.	TRBV10-2	TRBJ2-7	.	CASSETGGGDEQYF	TGCGCCAGCAGTGAGACCGGAGGGGGGGACGAGCAGTACTTC
TRBD2	TRBV7-2	TRBJ2-1	.	CASSLGTSFLDEQFF	TGTGCCAGCAGCCTCGGGACTAGTTTTCTCGATGAGCAGTTCTTC
TRBD1	TRBV25-1	TRBJ2-7	.	CASSETRTGGDEQYF	TGTGCCAGCAGCGAAACCCGGACAGGGGGCGACGAGCAGTACTTC
TRBD1	TRBV7-2	TRBJ2-7	.	CASSPQTGGSYEQYF	TGTGCCAGCAGCCCTCAGACAGGGGGGTCCTACGAGCAGTACTTC
.	TRBV6-4	TRBJ2-4	.	CASSALSELKNIQYF	TGTGCCAGCAGTGCTCTAAGCGAGCTCAAAAACATTCAGTACTTC
TRBD1	TRBV28	TRBJ2-6	.	CASFGRGTGANVLTF	TGTGCCAGCTTTGGCAGGGGGACTGGGGCCAACGTCCTGACTTTC
.	TRBV5-4	TRBJ2-7	.	CASSLGGATYEQYF	TGTGCCAGCAGCTTGGGGGGAGCCACCTACGAGCAGTACTTC
TRBD1	TRBV30	TRBJ2-3	.	CAWSDGTGYTDTQYF	TGTGCCTGGAGTGATGGGACAGGGTACACAGATACGCAGTATTTT
.	TRBV7-9	TRBJ1-5	.	CASSPGGAAQPQHF	TGTGCCAGCAGCCCGGGGGGGGCTGCTCAGCCCCAGCATTTT
TRBD2	TRBV5-1	TRBJ2-7	.	CASSLGSSGRDEQYF	TGCGCCAGCAGCTTGGGGTCTAGCGGGAGAGACGAGCAGTACTTC
.	TRBV6-5	TRBJ2-1	many	CASSDTNEQFF	TGTGCCAGCAGCGACACCAATGAGCAGTTCTTC
.	TRBV5-6	TRBJ1-2	few	CASSTGMGGYTF	TGTGCCAGCAGCACAGGGATGGGCGGCTACACCTTC
TRBD2	TRBV29-1	TRBJ2-7	.	CSVSVAGGTRSEQYF	TGCAGCGTCAGCGTAGCGGGAGGGACTCGTTCCGAGCAGTACTTC
.	TRBV21-1	TRBJ2-3	once	CASSNGTSGPDTQYF	TGTGCCAGCAGCAACGGGACTAGCGGCCCAGATACGCAGTATTTT
.	TRBV28	TRBJ2-5	.	CASSPTSGYQETQYF	TGTGCCAGCAGTCCTACTTCAGGCTACCAAGAGACCCAGTACTTC
.	TRBV5-1	TRBJ2-3	.	CASSPDRADTQYF	TGCGCCAGCAGCCCGGACAGAGCAGATACGCAGTATTTT
TRBD2	TRBV18	TRBJ2-3	.	CASSPLAGPTPDTQYF	TGTGCCAGCTCACCTCTAGCGGGGCCCACACCAGATACGCAGTATTTT
.	TRBV28	TRBJ2-1	once	CASSLTTAGTYNEQFF	TGTGCCAGCAGTTTAACAACGGCAGGCACCTACAATGAGCAGTTCTTC
.	TRBV14	TRBJ2-7	.	CASSQDSSSYEQYF	TGTGCCAGCAGCCAAGATAGCAGCTCCTACGAGCAGTACTTC
.	TRBV5-8	TRBJ2-7	.	CASSDLTGFNEQYF	TGTGCCAGCAGCGACTTAACAGGATTCAACGAGCAGTACTTC
TRBD1	TRBV16	TRBJ2-7	.	CASSLLKGASDEQYF	TGTGCCAGCAGCCTCCTCAAGGGGGCCTCGGACGAGCAGTACTTC
TRBD1	TRBV30	TRBJ2-7	.	CAWSAIGTGPAEQYF	TGTGCCTGGAGTGCTATCGGGACAGGGCCGGCCGAGCAGTACTTC
TRBD2	TRBV30	TRBJ2-1	.	CAWSARTSGYEQFF	TGTGCCTGGAGTGCTCGGACTAGTGGCTATGAGCAGTTCTTC
TRBD1	TRBV7-9	TRBJ2-7	.	CASSVDRGREQYF	TGTGCCAGCAGCGTCGACAGGGGGCGCGAGCAGTACTTC
.	TRBV1	TRBJ1-5	.	CTSTGINCRNQPQHF	TGCACCAGCACAGGGATAAATTGTCGCAATCAGCCCCAGCATTTT
TRBD1	TRBV5-1	TRBJ2-7	.	CASSPRAPGTGRSEQYF	TGCGCCAGCAGCCCCCGTGCCCCCGGGACAGGGAGGAGCGAGCAGTACTTC
.	TRBV21-1	TRBJ1-1	.	CASTRTGGQNTEAFF	TGTGCCAGCACCCGGACGGGGGGTCAGAACACTGAAGCTTTCTTT
TRBD1	TRBV5-5	TRBJ1-2	few	CASGTMNRGKGYTF	TGTGCCAGCGGAACGATGAACAGGGGTAAAGGCTACACCTTC
.	TRBV27	TRBJ2-7	.	CASSFYGPSEQYF	TGTGCCAGCAGTTTCTACGGTCCCTCCGAGCAGTACTTC
.	TRBV18	TRBJ2-7	.	CASSPSRTPGLYF	TGTGCCAGCTCACCCTCACGAACCCCTGGCCTGTACTTC
TRBD2	TRBV28	TRBJ2-1	.	CASILGGLAGGNEQFF	TGTGCCAGCATCCTGGGGGGACTAGCGGGCGGCAATGAGCAGTTCTTC
TRBD1	TRBV30	TRBJ1-1	.	CAWVTGTGNTEAFF	TGTGCCTGGGTTACCGGGACAGGGAACACTGAAGCTTTCTTT
TRBD1	TRBV5-1	TRBJ2-5	.	CASSAGRGRETQYF	TGCGCCAGCAGCGCGGGCAGGGGGCGGGAGACCCAGTACTTC
TRBD1	TRBV19	TRBJ1-4	once	CASAKGQANEKLFF	TGTGCCAGTGCTAAGGGACAGGCTAATGAAAAACTGTTTTTT
.	TRBV27	TRBJ2-2	.	CASSLAGPTGELFF	TGTGCCAGCAGTTTAGCGGGGCCCACCGGGGAGCTGTTTTTT
TRBD1	TRBV19	TRBJ2-7	.	CASSFSTGGSYEQYF	TGTGCCAGTAGTTTTTCCACAGGGGGCTCCTACGAGCAGTACTTC
.	TRBV6-5	TRBJ1-4	.	CASTSGSGYEKLFF	TGTGCCAGCACCAGCGGGAGCGGCTATGAAAAACTGTTTTTT
TRBD2	TRBV5-1	TRBJ2-1	.	CASSAGLDGASEFF	TGCGCCAGCAGCGCCGGACTAGACGGTGCATCTGAGTTCTTC
.	TRBV27	TRBJ1-5	.	CASSKPGSEVPQHF	TGTGCCAGCAGTAAACCGGGGTCCGAGGTCCCCCAGCATTTT
.	TRBV19	TRBJ1-5	.	CATKNSNQPQHF	TGTGCCACCAAAAATAGCAATCAGCCCCAGCATTTT
TRBD1	TRBV3-1/TRBV3-2	TRBJ1-1	.	CASSQATRLRGLDTEAFF	TGTGCCAGCAGCCAAGCAACAAGACTTAGGGGGCTTGACACTGAAGCTTTCTTT
.	TRBV21-1	TRBJ1-4	.	CASNTSRGRGEKLFF	TGTGCCAGCAACACCAGCAGGGGGCGGGGGGAAAAACTGTTTTTT
.	TRBV4-1	TRBJ1-3	.	CASSQAGLSGNTIYF	TGCGCCAGCAGCCAAGCGGGACTGTCTGGAAACACCATATATTTT